The 15 T cell receptor beta chains presented below share a single source sample, sequenced in a study of tumor and adjacent non-tumor tissue in lung cancer. The library came from three nested PCR rounds adapted from ARM-PCR protocols. TCRdb redid the calling of the multiplex PCR reads with MiXCR, one entry per CDR3 protein. Of roughly 120,000 distinct CDR3 sequences detected, 84% appear once; the ten largest clones hold about 22%. RNA was extracted from bulk tissue without any cell sorting. The sample taken for sequencing was lung tumor tissue. The receptors stem from a man in his 70s with non-small cell lung cancer.

Points on this clonotype: A read error is likely, as this CDR3 ends without the conserved phenylalanine or tryptophan. Written as DNA, the CDR3 is TGTGCCAGCGGCCAACAGTGTGGGCAAGAGACCCAGTACTCC. Its protein is CASGQQCGQETQYS. V and J are TRBV4-1 and TRBJ2-5; a weak D match, TRBD2 (5 bases). Germline values: CDR1 MGHRA, CDR2 YSYEKL. This CDR3 has 14 residues.

On this clonotype: The germline gene is not matched at one end of the junction; a read error may be the cause. The V call is TRBV10-3, the J call TRBJ2-7; 7 nucleotides agree with TRBD1. CDR1 is ENHRY and CDR2 is SYGVKD in the germline V gene. The CDR3 covers 13 residues. This chain's CDR3 is CVISETGFYEQHF. The CDR3 DNA is TGTGTCATCAGTGAGACAGGGTTCTACGAGCAGCACTTC.

The chain joins TRBV29-1 to TRBJ1-2; D remains ambiguous. The CDR3 runs to 16 residues. Between the trimmed V and J ends, which lost 3 bases and 6 bases, there was a span of 23 bases. CDR1 is SQVTM and CDR2 is ANQGSEA in the germline V gene. CDR3 coding DNA: TGCAGCGTTGACCACATTCAATCCTCGGGAGAAGATGGCTACACCTTC. As protein: CSVDHIQSSGEDGYTF.

This clonotype appeared a few times. A read error may be the cause here, since a much bigger clone is one base away. The chain joins TRBV6-2 or TRBV6-3 to TRBJ2-7; TRBD2 matches at 9 bases. Germline lookup yields CDR1 MNHEY and CDR2 SVGEGT. The trim removed 2 bases at V and 8 bases at J, leaving 10 bases unmatched. This CDR3 has 15 residues. The CDR3 sequence: CASSYTPSGAWKQYF. The DNA for the CDR3 is TGTGCCAGCAGTTACACCCCTAGCGGGGCCTGGAAGCAGTACTTC.

Remarks on this clonotype: The conserved closing phenylalanine or tryptophan is absent in this CDR3, likely reflecting a read error. The V and J genes are TRBV29-1 and TRBJ2-5; 9 nucleotides match TRBD2. The V gene end was trimmed by 7 bases and the J gene end by 5 bases; junction bases not matched to a gene: 5. This CDR3 is 12 amino acids long. The V gene's germline CDR1 is SQVTM and CDR2 ANQGSEA. CDR3 loop: CSGALAGETQYS. The DNA of the CDR3 is TGCAGCGGGGCACTAGCGGGCGAGACCCAGTACTCC.

This clonotype was seen a handful of times. This chain uses TRBV18 with TRBJ1-1; D ambiguous. Germline V lookup: CDR1 KGHSH, CDR2 LQKENI. The CDR3 extends over 14 amino acids. V was shortened by 8 bases and J by 0 bases, with 13 bases between the two germline ends. CDR3: CASTSADMNTEAFF. CDR3 nucleotides: TGTGCCAGCACCTCTGCGGATATGAACACTGAAGCTTTCTTT.

With regard to this clonotype: The junction differs from germline at one of its ends, possibly a read error. J is TRBJ2-4 and V is TRBV10-2; D not resolved. Germline CDR1 and CDR2: WSHSY and SAAADI. The CDR3 sequence is 15 residues long. In DNA, the CDR3 is TGCGCCAACAGTGAGTATCGCGACCGGCGGAACATTCAGTGCTTC. Its protein is CANSEYRDRRNIQCF.

A remark on this clonotype: Compared with germline, one end of the junction differs, possibly owing to a read error. The chain carries TRBV5-4 and TRBJ2-1; a weak D match, TRBD2 (6 bases). CDR3 length equals 12 residues. The V gene's germline CDR1 is SGHNT and CDR2 YYREEE (reference sequence). The CDR3 bases are TGCGCCAGCAGCTTACCGGGGGAGGAGCAGGTCTTC. It specifies CASSLPGEEQVF.

This chain connects TRBV29-1 to TRBJ1-1; 7 positions match TRBD1. This CDR3 has 13 residues. V shed 7 bases, J shed 1 base, and the junction held 6 bases outside the gene matches. The germline V gene encodes CDR1 SQVTM and CDR2 ANQGSEA. The CDR3 region has the DNA TGCAGCGACCTCGGACAGGCGAACACTGAAGCTTTCTTT. It yields the protein CSDLGQANTEAFF.

With respect to this clonotype: One junction end disagrees with the germline gene, perhaps due to a read error. The chain joins TRBV6-2 or TRBV6-3 to TRBJ1-5, with D perhaps matching TRBD1 (6 bases). Germline loops: CDR1 MNHEY, CDR2 SVGEGT. There are 17 residues in the CDR3. The CDR3 sequence is CASSYGPGVGFNQPQYF. The CDR3 nucleotides are TGTGCCAGCAGTTACGGCCCAGGGGTGGGTTTCAATCAGCCCCAGTATTTC.

Note on this clonotype: The junction differs from germline at one of its ends, possibly a read error. The CDR3 sequence: CARSLSDTQYF. The CDR3 nucleotides are TGTGCCAGGAGTTTATCAGACACGCAGTATTTT. The J gene is TRBJ2-3, the V gene TRBV12-3 or TRBV12-4, with unresolved D. There are 11 residues in the CDR3.

For this clonotype: At one end the junction does not follow the germline gene, possibly because of a read error. The chain uses TRBV7-8 and TRBJ2-1; the D is unclear. Looked up from germline, CDR1 is SGHVS and CDR2 is FQNEAQ. The length of the CDR3 is 13 residues. This chain's CDR3 is CASSLVLWDEQVF. CDR3 nucleotides: TGTGCCAGCAGCTTAGTGCTGTGGGATGAGCAGGTATTC.

Remarks on this clonotype: Relative to the germline gene, one junction end is altered; a read error may explain this. The V gene is TRBV11-2, the J gene TRBJ2-7; D possibly corresponds to TRBD1 (5 bases). The CDR3 sequence is 15 residues long. Per the germline V gene, CDR1 is SGHAT and CDR2 is FQNNGV. CDR3 loop: CTSSPYSWTTYEHYF. The CDR3 DNA reads as TGTACCAGCAGCCCGTACTCCTGGACAACCTACGAGCACTACTTC.

Points on this clonotype: The junction departs from the called germline gene at one end, perhaps through a read error. This sequence joins TRBV11-3 and TRBJ2-5, with D tentatively TRBD2 (5 bases). This CDR3 region has 16 residues. Looked up from germline, CDR1 is SGHNT and CDR2 is YENEEA. The CDR3 sequence is CVSSLGVGRLTEIQYF. DNA for the CDR3: TGTGTCAGCAGCTTAGGTGTGGGGAGACTAACGGAGATCCAATACTTC.

At least ten counts were recorded for this clonotype. The chain employs TRBV20-1 and TRBJ1-2; no clear D. Germline loops: CDR1 DFQATT, CDR2 SNEGSKA (reference sequence). CDR3 length: 15 amino acids. V was clipped by 4 bases and J by 3 bases, with 18 bases between them. CDR3 bases: TGCAGTGCTACGCTTGAATCCCTCGGGTACTATGGCTACACCTTC. Amino acids: CSATLESLGYYGYTF.